This record covers a single T cell receptor beta chain. TCRdb's copy holds only in-frame clones and misses some; the assay was immunoSEQ multiplex PCR. The repertoire has roughly 220,000 clones, approximately 84% of them found once; the top ten carry over 14%. This sample was included in a study of blood T cell repertoires in COVID-19. The overall study: COVID-19 samples, acute and convalescent, were from the United States, Italy and Spain.

Germline CDR1 is SGHDN and CDR2 is FVKESK. Between the trimmed V and J ends, which lost 4 bases and 6 bases, there was a span of 15 bases. The CDR3 spans 15 residues. The chain employs TRBV14 and TRBJ2-2; D is unresolved. The TCR originated in a man aged 40-55 years who had recovered from COVID-19. The sample taken for sequencing was PBMCs or T cells enriched from blood (not recorded which). The CDR3 DNA follows: TGTGCCAGCAGCCGGATAACGAGGAGCGCCGGGGAGCTGTTTTTT. This sequence encodes CASSRITRSAGELFF.